The sequence of this TCR beta chain was determined in a study of cytomegalovirus exposure and HLA in healthy donors. Notes on the study in general: The productive fraction for most TCR beta V segments was about 87% or about 30% in an earlier analysis.

In the PCR, 60 Vbeta and 13 Jbeta primers were used. TCRdb's table, derived via immunoSEQ multiplex PCR, lists solely in-frame clones and lacks some. The table has 100,000 to 150,000 clones, roughly 82% seen once. Regarding this clone: Its antigen is not known.

This TCR was recovered from a man between 50 and 59 years old in good health and CMV-seronegative. Sequencing input: PBMCs.

The CDR3 loop is CASRYSSAGYGYTF. Written as DNA, the CDR3 is TGTGCCAGCAGATATTCCTCGGCGGGCTATGGCTACACCTTC. The chain carries TRBV2 and TRBJ1-2; unclear D gene. V lost 6 bases to trimming and J lost 4 bases, with 15 bases between them. The CDR3 has 14 amino acids. Germline CDR1 and CDR2: SNHLY and FYNNEI.